This T cell receptor beta chain originates from a study of vaccination and CD4 T cells after COVID-19. Study at large: Six men and four women formed the convalescents, two being Hispanic.

Remarks on this clonotype: Its cognate antigen is unknown.

Documented treatment: approximately 9-day PBMC culture with coronavirus spike peptide pools or control peptides (ViraFEST assay). From germline, CDR1 is WSHSY and CDR2 SAAADI. V lost 0 bases to trimming and J lost 4 bases, with 6 bases between them. This CDR3 comprises 13 residues. Scientists ran DNA taken from cultured CD4+ T cells through the Oncomine TCR Beta short-read assay for sequencing. Researchers extracted genomic DNA from CD4+ T cells that had been cultured. TCRdb re-derived calls from the PCR reads in MiXCR, one entry per CDR3 protein. The sample gives roughly 16,000 distinct CDR3 sequences, 55% of which show up once; 9% to 10% is in the top ten.

The sequenced material came from CD4+ T cells from blood, cultured in vitro. The source is a human donor who had recovered from COVID-19. The chain joins TRBV10-2 to TRBJ1-1; no reliable D call. This CDR3 is CASSESSGTEAFF. CDR3 bases: TGCGCCAGCAGTGAGTCGAGCGGCACTGAAGCTTTCTTT.